This T cell receptor beta chain originates from a study of T cell repertoires in cytomegalovirus infection. Study conclusions and caveats: CMV-specific TCR beta clonotypes restricted by HLA-C were the ones dominating the ex vivo response. Adding up the frequency of public TCR beta families identified people who carried CMV plus the relevant HLA.

Trimming left V 5 bases short and J 2 bases short, with 16 bases between. Per germline, CDR1 SGHVS and CDR2 FQNEAQ. The CDR3 is 17 amino acids. Details on this clonotype: Its antigen remains unidentified.

TCRdb processed the reads anew with MiXCR; each CDR3 protein has one entry. The data show around 800,000 distinct CDR3 sequences, approximately 32% seen once. The starting material was cultured CD8+ T cells from PBMCs, obtained from culture after CMV antigen stimulation. The chain employs TRBV7-8 and TRBJ1-6; perhaps TRBD1 as D (5 bases). This TCR derives from a human donor in good health (CMV status not recorded). Some clones in this sample may be carry-over from other donors' samples. Here the CDR3 reads CASSPLAGRAYNSPLHF. CDR3 coding DNA: TGTGCCAGCAGCCCCCTAGCGGGACGGGCCTATAATTCACCCCTCCACTTT. The full variable domain, completed using reference TRBV7-8 and TRBJ1-6, is GAGVSQSPRYKVAKRGQDVALRCDPISGHVSLFWYQQALGQGPEFLTYFQNEAQLDKSGLPSDRFFAERPEGSVSTLKIQRTQQEDSAVYLCASSPLAGRAYNSPLHFGNGTRLTVT.